This record looks at one T cell receptor (beta chain) sequence and its context. Looked up from germline, CDR1 is SGHRS and CDR2 is YFSETQ. Trimming removed 3 bases from V and 2 bases from J; junction bases left unmatched: 9. The CDR3 runs 16 residues. The source of the sample is a study of blood T cell repertoires in COVID-19. Study-level background: From the United States, Italy and Spain came samples of acute and convalescent COVID-19. T cells, B-cell-depleted T cells, or PBMCs supplied cDNA or gDNA.

Profiled with immunoSEQ multiplex PCR; TCRdb holds only in-frame clones, not every one. The profile shows approximately 89,000 clones, 75% to 90% of them singletons. Sequences were obtained from peripheral blood. The gene calls are TRBV5-1 and TRBJ2-7; 9 bases are shared with TRBD2. The sequence came from a human donor in a cohort sampled during active COVID-19. The CDR3 loop is CASSSAVSSGAYEQYF. DNA of the CDR3: TGCGCCAGCAGCTCGGCTGTTTCTAGCGGGGCCTACGAGCAGTACTTC. The full variable domain, with the rest looked up from reference TRBV5-1 and TRBJ2-7, is KAGVTQTPRYLIKTRGQQVTLSCSPISGHRSVSWYQQTPGQGLQFLFEYFSETQRNKGNFPGRFSGRQFSNSRSEMNVSTLELGDSALYLCASSSAVSSGAYEQYFGPGTRLTVT.